This is a list of T cell receptor beta chains from one sample in a study of OX40 agonist ivuxolimab in advanced cancers. Sequencing used immunoSEQ multiplex PCR; TCRdb keeps in-frame clones, though not all of them. The sample has about 36,000 clones, about 80% seen once. The source material was CD4+ or CD8+ T cells sorted from blood, sampled in a trial of the OX40 agonist ivuxolimab. These receptors were collected from an adult with an advanced solid tumor such as melanoma, head and neck, liver or kidney cancer. CDR3s include the opening cysteine and the closing phenylalanine or tryptophan. A D gene is named only where the DNA matches it firmly. For some rows the clone size is stated as once, few or many, or as a class when expanded; others skip it.

J gene: TRBJ1-5; V gene: TRBV6-5; clone size: few; D gene: NA; CDR3 DNA: TGTGCCAGCAGTAGGGGCCGGAGCAATCAGCCCCAGCATTTT; CDR3 protein: CASSRGRSNQPQHF
J gene: TRBJ2-7; V gene: TRBV6-5; clone size: few; D gene: TRBD2; CDR3 DNA: TGTGCCAGCAGCCTACTAGCGGGGGACCCCTACGAGCAGTACTTC; CDR3 protein: CASSLLAGDPYEQYF
J gene: TRBJ1-1; V gene: TRBV5-1; clone size: NA; D gene: TRBD1; CDR3 DNA: TGCGCCAGCAGCTTCCGGGACAGGGGGCTAACTGAAGCTTTCTTT; CDR3 protein: CASSFRDRGLTEAFF
J gene: TRBJ2-5; V gene: TRBV19; clone size: NA; D gene: NA; CDR3 DNA: TGTGCCAGTAGTATGTGGGGGGCCGGGGAGACCCAGTACTTC; CDR3 protein: CASSMWGAGETQYF
J gene: TRBJ2-7; V gene: TRBV25-1; clone size: NA; D gene: NA; CDR3 DNA: TGTGCCAGCAGTGAATGGGGGAAGTCCTACGAGCAGTACTTC; CDR3 protein: CASSEWGKSYEQYF
J gene: TRBJ1-1; V gene: TRBV18; clone size: NA; D gene: TRBD1; CDR3 DNA: TGTGCCAGCTCACTAGGACAGGGCTTCCTTGAAGCTTTCTTT; CDR3 protein: CASSLGQGFLEAFF
J gene: TRBJ2-7; V gene: TRBV20-1; clone size: NA; D gene: NA; CDR3 DNA: TGCAGTGCTCGGACCTCCTACGAGCAGTACTTC; CDR3 protein: CSARTSYEQYF
J gene: TRBJ1-6; V gene: TRBV5-8; clone size: NA; D gene: TRBD1; CDR3 DNA: TGTGCCAGCAGCTCACAGGGGGCGGGCTCACCCCTCCACTTT; CDR3 protein: CASSSQGAGSPLHF
J gene: TRBJ2-1; V gene: TRBV30; clone size: once; D gene: TRBD2; CDR3 DNA: TGTGCCTGGAGTGTACGTCGAGCGGGGGTTAATGAGCAGTTCTTC; CDR3 protein: CAWSVRRAGVNEQFF
J gene: TRBJ2-7; V gene: TRBV20-1; clone size: NA; D gene: NA; CDR3 DNA: TGCAGTGCCTCACAGGGTCCCGAGCAGTACTTC; CDR3 protein: CSASQGPEQYF
J gene: TRBJ1-2; V gene: TRBV5-5; clone size: NA; D gene: NA; CDR3 DNA: TGTGCCAGCAGCTTGGCAGAAAACTATGGCTACACCTTC; CDR3 protein: CASSLAENYGYTF
J gene: TRBJ1-2; V gene: TRBV5-1; clone size: NA; D gene: NA; CDR3 DNA: TGCGCCAGCAGCTTGGCAACGAACTATGGCTACACCTTC; CDR3 protein: CASSLATNYGYTF
J gene: TRBJ2-2; V gene: TRBV5-8; clone size: NA; D gene: NA; CDR3 DNA: TGTGCCAGCAGCTTGGTACGGGGGGCGCGGACCGGGGAGCTGTTTTTT; CDR3 protein: CASSLVRGARTGELFF
J gene: TRBJ1-1; V gene: TRBV27; clone size: few; D gene: NA; CDR3 DNA: TGTGCCAGCAGTTTGATCGGGACAATGAACACTGAAGCTTTCTTT; CDR3 protein: CASSLIGTMNTEAFF
J gene: TRBJ2-1; V gene: TRBV6-5; clone size: NA; D gene: TRBD1; CDR3 DNA: TGTGCCAGCAGGCCCCGGGACAGGGGGCTGGGTGAGCAGTTCTTC; CDR3 protein: CASRPRDRGLGEQFF
J gene: TRBJ2-2; V gene: TRBV5-4; clone size: NA; D gene: TRBD2; CDR3 DNA: TGTGCCAGCAGCTCAGGACTAGCGGGGGCCTTGAACACCGGGGAGCTGTTTTTT; CDR3 protein: CASSSGLAGALNTGELFF
J gene: TRBJ2-1; V gene: TRBV4-1; clone size: NA; D gene: NA; CDR3 DNA: TGCGCCAGCAGCCATTTGCCGCAGTCGGTGGATGAGCAGTTCTTC; CDR3 protein: CASSHLPQSVDEQFF
J gene: TRBJ1-2; V gene: TRBV27; clone size: NA; D gene: NA; CDR3 DNA: TGTGCCAGCAGGCGGGATGGGCTTGGCTACACCTTC; CDR3 protein: CASRRDGLGYTF
J gene: TRBJ2-7; V gene: TRBV6-1; clone size: NA; D gene: TRBD2; CDR3 DNA: TGTGCCAGCAGTGGGCGGGGGAGATTCGAGCAGTACTTC; CDR3 protein: CASSGRGRFEQYF
J gene: TRBJ2-7; V gene: TRBV27; clone size: few; D gene: NA; CDR3 DNA: TGTGCCAGCAGAGTAGGGACGACTTCCTACGAGCAGTACTTC; CDR3 protein: CASRVGTTSYEQYF
J gene: TRBJ2-5; V gene: TRBV12-5; clone size: few; D gene: NA; CDR3 DNA: TGTGCTAGTGGTCCCGGGGACGGACCCCAAGAGACCCAGTACTTC; CDR3 protein: CASGPGDGPQETQYF
J gene: TRBJ1-2; V gene: TRBV19; clone size: NA; D gene: TRBD1; CDR3 DNA: TGTGCCAGTAGTATAGACGGGACAGGGGTCCCTGGCTACACCTTC; CDR3 protein: CASSIDGTGVPGYTF
J gene: TRBJ2-5; V gene: TRBV18; clone size: NA; D gene: NA; CDR3 DNA: TGTGCCAGCTCTTTTGGAGTGGCTGGCGAGACCCAGTACTTC; CDR3 protein: CASSFGVAGETQYF
J gene: TRBJ2-5; V gene: TRBV5-4; clone size: NA; D gene: NA; CDR3 DNA: TGTGCCAGCAATTCTCAGTCAGGGGGGGAGACCCAGTACTTC; CDR3 protein: CASNSQSGGETQYF
J gene: TRBJ1-1; V gene: TRBV6-6; clone size: NA; D gene: NA; CDR3 DNA: TGCGCCAGCTCCTCGCCGGGCCTGAACACTGAAGCTTTCTTT; CDR3 protein: CASSSPGLNTEAFF
J gene: TRBJ1-1; V gene: TRBV30; clone size: once; D gene: NA; CDR3 DNA: TGTGCCTATTCGACGGCGCTAACAAGGACTGAAGCTTTCTTT; CDR3 protein: CAYSTALTRTEAFF
J gene: TRBJ2-7; V gene: TRBV10-2; clone size: NA; D gene: TRBD1; CDR3 DNA: TGCGCCAGCAGGGAAAGCAGGGGGCGCCTGTACGAGCAGTACTTC; CDR3 protein: CASRESRGRLYEQYF
J gene: TRBJ1-4; V gene: TRBV7-9; clone size: few; D gene: NA; CDR3 DNA: TGTGCCAGCAGCTTTGGACAGATTAATGAAAAACTGTTTTTT; CDR3 protein: CASSFGQINEKLFF
J gene: TRBJ1-2; V gene: TRBV5-1; clone size: NA; D gene: NA; CDR3 DNA: TGCGCCAGCAGTCAGGACAGTTCCTACTATGGCTACACCTTC; CDR3 protein: CASSQDSSYYGYTF
J gene: TRBJ1-1; V gene: TRBV7-2; clone size: NA; D gene: NA; CDR3 DNA: TGTGCCAGCAGCTTTGCATCCCCCACTGAAGCTTTCTTT; CDR3 protein: CASSFASPTEAFF
J gene: TRBJ2-1; V gene: TRBV4-1; clone size: NA; D gene: TRBD2; CDR3 DNA: TGCGCCAGCAGCCACGGGACTAGCGGGGGGGCGTTCAATGAGCAGTTCTTC; CDR3 protein: CASSHGTSGGAFNEQFF
J gene: TRBJ1-2; V gene: TRBV10-3; clone size: NA; D gene: TRBD1; CDR3 DNA: TGTGCCATCAGTGAAGGACAGGGGGCTATAAATGGCTACACCTTC; CDR3 protein: CAISEGQGAINGYTF